This T cell receptor (beta chain) was documented in a study of T cells after yellow fever vaccination. The 5'RACE template-switching step produced TCR cDNA and added a universal primer site and UMIs. MiXCR was run by TCRdb on the 5' RACE reads, yielding one entry per CDR3 protein. In the table there are more than 90,000 distinct CDR3 sequences, approximately 8.4% of which are singletons. Details on this clonotype: Antigen specificity is unknown.

Overall study results and limits: Booster sampling recovered most clones from primary vaccination (about 97% CD4, approximately 90% CD8).

The CDR3 loop spans 14 amino acids. The TCR originated in a man younger than 40 who received the YFV17D yellow fever vaccine. The sample was CD8+ T cells sorted from PBMCs, taken 45 days after the yellow fever booster vaccination. The chain carries TRBV21-1 and TRBJ2-5; TRBD1, the D gene given by the table, was not confirmed from the DNA. TRBV21-1 is a pseudogene segment. In DNA, the CDR3 is TGTGCCAGCAGCAAGGGCGGGACCCAAGAGACCCAGTACTTC. Amino acids: CASSKGGTQETQYF.